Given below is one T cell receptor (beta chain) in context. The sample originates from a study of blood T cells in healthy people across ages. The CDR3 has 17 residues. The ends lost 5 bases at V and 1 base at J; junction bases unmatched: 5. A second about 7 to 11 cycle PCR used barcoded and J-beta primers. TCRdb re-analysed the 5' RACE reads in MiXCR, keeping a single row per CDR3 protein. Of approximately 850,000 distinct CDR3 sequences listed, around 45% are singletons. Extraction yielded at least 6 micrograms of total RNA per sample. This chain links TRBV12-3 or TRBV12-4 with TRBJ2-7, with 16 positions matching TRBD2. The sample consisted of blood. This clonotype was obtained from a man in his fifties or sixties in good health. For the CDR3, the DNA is TGTGCCAGCAGTCACTCGGGACTAGCGGGGGGGTCCTACGAGCAGTACTTC. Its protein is CASSHSGLAGGSYEQYF.